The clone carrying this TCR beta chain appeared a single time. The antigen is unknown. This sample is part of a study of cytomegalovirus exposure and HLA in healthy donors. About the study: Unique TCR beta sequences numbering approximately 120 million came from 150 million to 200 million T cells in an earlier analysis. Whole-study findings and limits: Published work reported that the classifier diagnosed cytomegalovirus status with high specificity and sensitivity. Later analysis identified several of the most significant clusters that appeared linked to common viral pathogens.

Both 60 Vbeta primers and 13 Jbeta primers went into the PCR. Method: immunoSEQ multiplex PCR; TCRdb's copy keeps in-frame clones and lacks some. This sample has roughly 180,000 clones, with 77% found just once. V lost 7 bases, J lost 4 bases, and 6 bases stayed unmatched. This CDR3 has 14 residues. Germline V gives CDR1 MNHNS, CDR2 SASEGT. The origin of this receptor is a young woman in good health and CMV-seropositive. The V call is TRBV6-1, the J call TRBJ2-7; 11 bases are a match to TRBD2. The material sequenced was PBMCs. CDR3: CASIIAGGPYEQYF. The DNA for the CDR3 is TGTGCCAGCATTATAGCGGGAGGGCCGTACGAGCAGTACTTC.